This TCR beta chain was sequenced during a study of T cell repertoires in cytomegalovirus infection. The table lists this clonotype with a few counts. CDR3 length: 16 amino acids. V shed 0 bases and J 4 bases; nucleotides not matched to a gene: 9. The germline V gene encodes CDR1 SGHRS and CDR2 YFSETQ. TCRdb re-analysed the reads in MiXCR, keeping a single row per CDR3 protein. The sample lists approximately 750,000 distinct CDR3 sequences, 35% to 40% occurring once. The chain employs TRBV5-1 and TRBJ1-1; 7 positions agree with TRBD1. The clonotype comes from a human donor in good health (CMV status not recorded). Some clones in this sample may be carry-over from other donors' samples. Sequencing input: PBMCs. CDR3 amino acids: CASSLEGGVSSTEAFF. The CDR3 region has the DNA TGCGCCAGCAGCTTGGAAGGGGGCGTGTCGAGCACTGAAGCTTTCTTT.